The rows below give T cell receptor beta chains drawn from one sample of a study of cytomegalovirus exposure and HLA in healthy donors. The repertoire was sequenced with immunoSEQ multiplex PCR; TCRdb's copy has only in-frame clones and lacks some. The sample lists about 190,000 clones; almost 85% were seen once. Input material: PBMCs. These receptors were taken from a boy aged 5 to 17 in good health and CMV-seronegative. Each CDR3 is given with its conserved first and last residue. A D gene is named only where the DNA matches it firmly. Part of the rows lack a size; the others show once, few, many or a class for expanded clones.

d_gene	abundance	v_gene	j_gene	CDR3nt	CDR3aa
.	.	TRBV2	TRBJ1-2	TGTGCCAGCAGTGAAGAACGAACGGTTGACTATGGCTACACCTTC	CASSEERTVDYGYTF
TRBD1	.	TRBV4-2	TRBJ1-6	TGTGCCAGCAGCCAAGATAGTTCGGCAGGGGGGATTTCACCCCTCCACTTT	CASSQDSSAGGISPLHF
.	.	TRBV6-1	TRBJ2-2	TGTGCCAGCAGTGTTAGTTGGGGACACGGGGAGCTGTTTTTT	CASSVSWGHGELFF
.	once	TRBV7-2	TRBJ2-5	TGTGCCAGCAGGTCAGGGGTACAAGAGACCCAGTACTTC	CASRSGVQETQYF
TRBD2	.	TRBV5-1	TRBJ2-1	TGCGCCAGCAGCTTACTAGCGGGGTCCTACAATGAGCAGTTCTTC	CASSLLAGSYNEQFF
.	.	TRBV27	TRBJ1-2	TGTGCCAGCAGTGCCCAACAGGGCGATGGCTACACCTTC	CASSAQQGDGYTF
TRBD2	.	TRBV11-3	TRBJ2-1	TGTGCCAGCAGCCAGACACTACTAGCGAATGAGCAGTTCTTC	CASSQTLLANEQFF
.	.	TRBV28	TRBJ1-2	TGTGCCAGCTACTCTGCCTATGGCTACACCTTC	CASYSAYGYTF
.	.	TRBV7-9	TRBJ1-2	TGTTCCAGCAGCTTATCGGGAGGGCCGGGAACCTTC	CSSSLSGGPGTF
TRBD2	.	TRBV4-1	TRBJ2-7	TGCGCCAGCAGCCAAGGACTCGGTAGCGGGAATTTTTACGAGCAGTACTTC	CASSQGLGSGNFYEQYF
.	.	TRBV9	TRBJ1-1	TGTGCCAGCAGCGTAGGAACAGGCCAAGGGACTGAAGCTTTCTTT	CASSVGTGQGTEAFF
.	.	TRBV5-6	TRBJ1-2	TGTGCCAGCAGCCCGAGAAGACTAGATGGCTACACCTTC	CASSPRRLDGYTF
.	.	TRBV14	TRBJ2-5	TGTGCCAGCAGCCACTATCTGGGAGCAGCCCAAGAGACCCAGTACTTC	CASSHYLGAAQETQYF
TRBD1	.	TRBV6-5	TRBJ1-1	TGTGCCAGCACTATAGAAGGGACAGCTGAAGCTTTCTTT	CASTIEGTAEAFF
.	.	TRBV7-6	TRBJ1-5	TGTGCCAGCAGCCCCTTGGCAGGGAGCAATCAGCCCCAGCATTTT	CASSPLAGSNQPQHF
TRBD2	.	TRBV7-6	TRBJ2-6	TGTGCCAGCAGCTTAAGAGCGGGGATCTCTGGGGCCAACGTCCTGACTTTC	CASSLRAGISGANVLTF
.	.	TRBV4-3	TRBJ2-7	TGCGCCAGCAGCCAAGATTTATTCGGTGACGAGCAGTACTTC	CASSQDLFGDEQYF
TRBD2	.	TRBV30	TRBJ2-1	TGTGCCTGGAGTGTTCCGGGGGGGAGGCTCTACAATGAGCAGTTCTTC	CAWSVPGGRLYNEQFF
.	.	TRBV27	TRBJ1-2	TGTGCCAGCAGTTTAAACAGGGCTAACTATGGCTACACCTTC	CASSLNRANYGYTF
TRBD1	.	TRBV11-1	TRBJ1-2	TGTGCCAGCAGCCCGCGAGGGACAGGGGTAACCAACTATGGCTACACCTTC	CASSPRGTGVTNYGYTF
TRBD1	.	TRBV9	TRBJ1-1	TGTGCCAGCAGCGCGCGACAGGGCGTCATGAACACTGAAGCTTTCTTT	CASSARQGVMNTEAFF
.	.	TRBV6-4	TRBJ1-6	TGTGCCAGCAGTGATCGCTTTTTGGGGGGGGCGTCCCTCCACTTT	CASSDRFLGGASLHF
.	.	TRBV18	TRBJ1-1	TGTGCCAGCTCACTCGGGGGGAGCACTGAAGCTTTCTTT	CASSLGGSTEAFF
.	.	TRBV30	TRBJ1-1	TGTGCCTGGAGTCCCCCGGACAGAATAAACACTGAAGCTTTCTTT	CAWSPPDRINTEAFF
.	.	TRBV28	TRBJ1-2	TGTGCCAGCAACGAGGAGCGGTTCTATGGCTACACCTTC	CASNEERFYGYTF
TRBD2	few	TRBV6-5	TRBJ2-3	TGTGCCAGCAGCCGAACTAGCGGAAGCACAGATACGCAGTATTTT	CASSRTSGSTDTQYF
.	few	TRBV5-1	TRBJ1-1	TGCGCCAGCAGCTTGGCGCAGGTGGTGAACACTGAAGCTTTCTTT	CASSLAQVVNTEAFF
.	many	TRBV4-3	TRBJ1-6	TGCGCCAGCAGCCAAGACCGGTTTAATTCACCCCTCCACTTT	CASSQDRFNSPLHF
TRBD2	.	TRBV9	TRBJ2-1	TGTGCCAGCAGCCCCCAGTCTAGCGGGAGCCCCCAGGGGCAGTTCTTC	CASSPQSSGSPQGQFF
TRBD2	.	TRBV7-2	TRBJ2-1	TGTGCCAGCAGTTATCCTAGCGGGGGAACCTCCTACAATGAGCAGTTCTTC	CASSYPSGGTSYNEQFF
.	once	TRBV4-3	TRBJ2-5	TGCGCCAGCAGCCAAGTCAGGGGTTTGGGGCAGTACTTC	CASSQVRGLGQYF
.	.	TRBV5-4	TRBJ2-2	TGTGCCAGCAGCATATCCCTAACAGGGAGCACCGGGGAGCTGTTTTTT	CASSISLTGSTGELFF
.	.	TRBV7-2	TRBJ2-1	TGTGCCAACACGGAGGCCACGGGGGAGTACAATGAGCAGTTCTTC	CANTEATGEYNEQFF
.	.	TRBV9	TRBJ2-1	TGTGCCAGCAGCGTAGCCCTCTCGTACAATGAGCAGTTCTTC	CASSVALSYNEQFF
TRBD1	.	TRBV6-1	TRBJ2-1	TGTGCCAGTACCACAGGGGAACGATACAATGAGCAGTTCTTC	CASTTGERYNEQFF
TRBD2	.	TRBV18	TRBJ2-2	TGTGCCAGCTCACCGGGACTAGCGAACACCGGGGAGCTGTTTTTT	CASSPGLANTGELFF
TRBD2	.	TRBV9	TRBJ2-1	TGTGCCAGCAGCCCGAGGGGAGCGGGAGGGGCCTACAATGAGCAGTTCTTC	CASSPRGAGGAYNEQFF
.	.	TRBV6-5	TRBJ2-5	TGTGCCAGCAGTTTTTTCGACTCCCAAGAGACCCAGTACTTC	CASSFFDSQETQYF
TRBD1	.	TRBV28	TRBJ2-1	TGTGCCAGCAGTGACAGGGTCCACAATGAGCAGTTCTTC	CASSDRVHNEQFF
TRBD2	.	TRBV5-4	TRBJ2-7	TGTGCCAGCAGCTTGGAACTAGCGGCATCCTACGAGCAGTACTTC	CASSLELAASYEQYF
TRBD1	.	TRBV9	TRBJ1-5	TGTGCCAGCGCCGCCGGGGACAGTAGCAATCAGCCCCAGCATTTT	CASAAGDSSNQPQHF
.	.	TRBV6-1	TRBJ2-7	TGTGCCAGCAGTGAAGTGGGCCTGACAAACTTC	CASSEVGLTNF